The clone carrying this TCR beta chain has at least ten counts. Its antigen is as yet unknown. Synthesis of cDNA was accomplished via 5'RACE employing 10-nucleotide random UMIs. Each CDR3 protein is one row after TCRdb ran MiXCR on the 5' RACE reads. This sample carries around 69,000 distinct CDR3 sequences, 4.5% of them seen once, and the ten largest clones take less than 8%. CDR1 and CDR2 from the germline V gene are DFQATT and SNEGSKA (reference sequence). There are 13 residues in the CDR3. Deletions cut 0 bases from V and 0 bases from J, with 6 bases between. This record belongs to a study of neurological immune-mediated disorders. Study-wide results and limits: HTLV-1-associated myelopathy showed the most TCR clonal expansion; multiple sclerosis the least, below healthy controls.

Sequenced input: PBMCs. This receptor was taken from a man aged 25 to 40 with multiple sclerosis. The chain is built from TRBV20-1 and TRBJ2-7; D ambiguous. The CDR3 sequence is CSARDPSSYEQYV. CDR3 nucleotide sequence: TGCAGTGCTAGAGACCCAAGCTCCTACGAGCAGTACGTC.